These 5 T cell receptor beta chains were all obtained from the same sample, sequenced in a study of blood T cell repertoires in COVID-19. Only in-frame clones appear in the TCRdb table, and some are missing; sequencing was by immunoSEQ multiplex PCR. The table has a few hundred thousand clones, around 80% seen once. Specimen: peripheral blood. The receptor source for this set is a woman aged 18-29 years with acute or convalescent COVID-19.

The rearrangement joins TRBV5-6 to TRBJ1-6; 8 nucleotides align to TRBD1. From germline, CDR1 is SGHDT and CDR2 YYEEEE. The trim removed 4 bases at V and 3 bases at J, leaving 6 bases unmatched. The CDR3 runs 16 residues. CDR3 residues: CASSAAGGHYNSPLHF. The CDR3 coding sequence is TGTGCCAGCAGCGCCGCAGGGGGCCACTATAATTCACCCCTCCACTTT. The complete variable domain, with remaining parts taken from reference TRBV5-6 and TRBJ1-6, reads DAGVTQSPTHLIKTRGQQVTLRCSPKSGHDTVSWYQQALGQGPQFIFQYYEEEERQRGNFPDRFSGHQFPNYSSELNVNALLLGDSALYLCASSAAGGHYNSPLHFGNGTRLTVT.

J is TRBJ2-4 and V is TRBV7-2; TRBD2 agrees at 11 bases. Germline lookup yields CDR1 SGHTA and CDR2 FQGNSA. The CDR3 consists of 18 residues. The V gene end was trimmed by 3 bases and the J gene end by 0 bases; junction bases not matched to a gene: 7. CDR3 loop: CASSLGSGRALAKNIQYF. The CDR3 coding sequence is TGTGCCAGCAGCTTGGGTAGCGGGAGGGCCCTAGCCAAAAACATTCAGTACTTC.

This chain uses TRBV7-9 with TRBJ1-3; 7 bases line up with TRBD1. The CDR3 has 15 amino acids. Trimming cost V 6 bases and J 4 bases; bases outside gene matches: 9. Germline values: CDR1 SEHNR, CDR2 FQNEAQ (reference sequence). The CDR3 DNA reads as TGTGCCAGCAGGCCTACAGGGGAGACGGGAAACACCATATATTTT. Residues: CASRPTGETGNTIYF.

The CDR3 region is CATEPPVAGHYEQYF. In nucleotides, the CDR3 is TGTGCCACCGAACCACCCGTCGCAGGACACTACGAGCAGTACTTC. This chain uses TRBV2 with TRBJ2-7, with D perhaps matching TRBD1 (5 bases). Between the trimmed V and J ends, which lost 10 bases and 3 bases, there was a span of 22 bases. CDR1 is SNHLY and CDR2 is FYNNEI in the germline V gene. The CDR3 runs 15 residues.

This clone was seen once. J is TRBJ1-3 and V is TRBV14, with D uncertain. V was cut by 2 bases and J by 4 bases, with 18 bases left in between. The CDR3 contains 17 residues. Germline-derived CDR1 and CDR2 are SGHDN and FVKESK. The CDR3 DNA reads as TGTGCCAGCAGCCAATTTGCAAGGCGGGTCTCCGGAAACACCATATATTTT. Amino acids: CASSQFARRVSGNTIYF.